Below, 29 T cell receptor beta chains from the same sample are listed, as sequenced in a study of CD8+ T cells in alopecia areata (dated by TCRdb to the late 2010s). To prepare the library, the immunoSEQ multiplex PCR assay was applied. For TCR sequencing, RNA was extracted from every sample and reverse transcribed into cDNA to serve as template. Imported from immuneACCESS, the table was reduced by TCRdb to in-frame sequences with V and J called. These copies leave out some clones; in studies compared against another copy, an unresolved V gene accounts for under half, and the cause of the remainder is not known. Within this sample are 190,000 or so clones, with about three fifths of them counted one time only. Of the sample, 3% to 4% is held by the ten largest clones. The time point label corresponds to: around 4 weeks on oral tofacitinib. In light of the paper, this sample's treatment or condition label describes: oral pan-JAK inhibitor, 5-10 mg twice daily.

The specimen comprised CD4+ T cells sorted from blood, sampled at week 4, from a patient treated with tofacitinib. These receptor sequences come from a human donor with alopecia areata.

The V and J genes are TRBV7-6 and TRBJ2-2, with 12 bases aligning to TRBD2. This CDR3 has 19 residues. CDR1 and CDR2 from the germline V gene are SGHVS and FNYEAQ. The ends lost 2 bases at V and 4 bases at J; junction bases unmatched: 11. The CDR3 sequence: CASSLLGLTSGGFTGELFF. CDR3 in DNA: TGTGCCAGCAGCTTATTGGGTTTGACTAGCGGGGGATTCACCGGGGAGCTGTTTTTT.

There are a few counts of this clone. This rearrangement joins TRBV4-3 to TRBJ1-6, with a possible D match to TRBD1 (6 bases). The CDR3 spans 15 residues. The germline V gene has CDR1 LGHNA and CDR2 YSLEER. V was shortened by 0 bases and J by 9 bases, with 12 bases between the two germline ends. The CDR3 here is CASSQDQGTPSPLHF. The DNA of the CDR3 is TGCGCCAGCAGCCAAGATCAGGGGACACCTTCACCCCTCCACTTT.

The chain joins TRBV28 to TRBJ2-7; a weak D match, TRBD2 (5 bases). The germline V gene has CDR1 MDHEN and CDR2 SYDVKM. This CDR3 region has 12 residues. Between the trimmed V and J ends, which lost 10 bases and 0 bases, there was a span of 10 bases. The CDR3 nucleotides are TGTGCCATTTCGGGAAGCTCCTACGAGCAGTACTTC. Translation gives CAISGSSYEQYF. The full variable domain, its missing parts supplied by reference TRBV28 and TRBJ2-7, is DVKVTQSSRYLVKRTGEKVFLECVQDMDHENMFWYRQDPGLGLRLIYFSYDVKMKEKGDIPEGYSVSREKKERFSLILESASTNQTSMYLCAISGSSYEQYFGPGTRLTVT.

V usage is TRBV6-5 and J usage is TRBJ2-7; tentatively, D is TRBD2 (5 bases). Trimming took off 5 bases at V and 3 bases at J, with 8 bases between the two ends. This CDR3 is 12 amino acids long. Germline V gives CDR1 MNHEY, CDR2 SVGAGI. CDR3 in DNA: TGTGCCAGCAGTGGCGCGGGCTACGAGCAGTACTTC. It is translated as CASSGAGYEQYF.

V and J are TRBV4-2 and TRBJ2-7; 8 bases map to TRBD1. CDR3 length: 14 residues. The ends lost 4 bases at V and 4 bases at J; junction bases unmatched: 6. Germline V gene data show CDR1 as LGHNA and CDR2 as YNFKEQ. Here the CDR3 DNA reads TGTGCCAGCAGCCTGGACAGGGTGAGGTACGAGCAGTACTTC. Protein: CASSLDRVRYEQYF.

The gene calls are TRBV5-4 and TRBJ2-5; D is unclear. This CDR3 is 12 amino acids long. V was shortened by 0 bases and J by 5 bases, with 5 bases between the two germline ends. Germline V gene sequence: CDR1 SGHNT, CDR2 YYREEE (reference sequence). CDR3 residues: CASSLDGETQYF. In nucleotides, the CDR3 is TGTGCCAGCAGCTTGGATGGCGAGACCCAGTACTTC.

The CDR3 coding sequence is TGTGCCAGCAGCAAAAGAACCGGGGGCAGGGCCAACGTCCTGACTTTC. Translated: CASSKRTGGRANVLTF. The chain employs TRBV21-1 and TRBJ2-6. TRBV21-1 is recorded as a pseudogene. The CDR3 has 16 amino acids.

The chain joins TRBV6-5 to TRBJ2-6, with D uncertain. This CDR3 has 14 residues. The germline CDR1 and CDR2 sequences are MNHEY and SVGAGI. Deletions cut 0 bases from V and 4 bases from J, with 4 bases between. Written as DNA, the CDR3 is TGTGCCAGCAGTTACTCGTTAGGGGCCAACGTCCTGACTTTC. It is translated as CASSYSLGANVLTF.

The CDR3 sequence is CASSQGLAGGIGSGANVLTF. In DNA form, the CDR3 reads TGTGCCAGCAGCCAAGGGCTAGCGGGGGGGATTGGGTCTGGGGCCAACGTCCTGACTTTC. The rearrangement uses TRBV4-2 and TRBJ2-6, with 12 positions matching TRBD2. With V trimmed by 1 base and J by 1 base, 8 bases remained unmatched. Germline loops: CDR1 LGHNA, CDR2 YNFKEQ. The CDR3 runs 20 residues.

This clone was seen a handful of times. J is TRBJ1-2 and V is TRBV29-1; perhaps TRBD1 as D (5 bases). The CDR3 covers 16 residues. CDR1 SQVTM and CDR2 ANQGSEA come from the germline V gene. The V gene lost 0 bases and the J gene lost 1 base, with 15 bases spanning the gap. The CDR3 sequence: CSVEDPGGTRNYGYTF. CDR3 nucleotides: TGCAGCGTTGAAGATCCGGGGGGGACCCGTAACTATGGCTACACCTTC.

The CDR3 coding sequence is TGTGCCAGCAGTGAAGCGGGCTGGGGCACTGAAGCTTTCTTT. It specifies CASSEAGWGTEAFF. V gene TRBV2 combines with J gene TRBJ1-1; no firm D call. The length of the CDR3 is 14 residues. The germline gives CDR1 SNHLY, CDR2 FYNNEI. V was clipped by 0 bases and J by 4 bases, with 9 bases between them.

The chain has TRBV30 and TRBJ2-3, with TRBD2 identical over 9 bases. The CDR3 is made up of 14 amino acids. The J segment lost 2 bases and the V segment lost 5 bases, leaving 5 bases of the junction unmatched. Looked up from germline, CDR1 is GTSNPN and CDR2 is SVGIG (reference sequence). The CDR3: CAWGLARATDTQYF. The CDR3 coding sequence is TGTGCCTGGGGACTAGCGCGAGCCACAGATACGCAGTATTTT.

The V call is TRBV30, the J call TRBJ2-3, with TRBD1 matching 7 bases. V was pared by 3 bases and J by 3 bases, with 9 bases of the junction left unmatched. Germline CDR1 and CDR2: GTSNPN and SVGIG (reference sequence). The CDR3 is 15 amino acids. The CDR3 spells CAWSHRDRRTDTQYF. In nucleotides, the CDR3 is TGTGCCTGGAGCCACCGGGACAGACGAACAGATACGCAGTATTTT.

J is TRBJ2-1 and V is TRBV20-1; 8 bases line up with TRBD1. The CDR3 runs 11 residues. Germline CDR1 is DFQATT and CDR2 is SNEGSKA (reference sequence). V lost 6 bases to trimming and J lost 6 bases; unmatched junction nucleotides: 1. The CDR3 DNA reads TGCAGTGCCACAGGGGGCAATGAGCAGTTCTTC. Protein product: CSATGGNEQFF.

This chain joins TRBV30 and TRBJ2-2; TRBD1 is a possible D gene (6 bases). The CDR3 consists of 15 residues. The germline V and J ends were trimmed by 4 bases and 4 bases, with 16 bases remaining between them. The germline CDR1 and CDR2 sequences are GTSNPN and SVGIG (reference sequence). The DNA for the CDR3 is TGTGCCTGGATTCGGTGGGCAGGGGTCACCGGGGAGCTGTTTTTT. Translation: CAWIRWAGVTGELFF.

The chain is built from TRBV4-1 and TRBJ2-2, with D unresolved. V was trimmed by 1 base and J by 3 bases, leaving 9 bases between them. This CDR3 comprises 15 residues. Germline CDR1 and CDR2: MGHRA and YSYEKL. The CDR3 sequence is CASSQVTRDTGELFF. The CDR3 coding sequence is TGCGCCAGCAGCCAAGTCACACGGGACACCGGGGAGCTGTTTTTT.

This clone was found a few times. V gene TRBV18 combines with J gene TRBJ1-2; D might be TRBD1 (6 bases). Germline values: CDR1 KGHSH, CDR2 LQKENI. Between the trimmed V and J ends, which lost 5 bases and 8 bases, there was a span of 18 bases. CDR3 length: 14 amino acids. The CDR3 region is CASSSAGRGDGYTF. The CDR3 bases are TGTGCCAGCTCATCCGCCGGCAGGGGAGACGGCTACACCTTC.

This clone appeared a few times. V and J are TRBV27 and TRBJ2-7; tentative D call: TRBD1 (7 bases). The V end was cut by 6 bases, the J end by 3 bases, with 15 bases between. The CDR3 contains 14 residues. CDR1 MNHEY and CDR2 SMNVEV come from the germline V gene (reference sequence). Written as DNA, the CDR3 is TGTGCCAGCAGGCCCGGGGGACAGAACTACGAGCAGTACTTC. Its protein is CASRPGGQNYEQYF.

This clone has a handful of counts. This sequence joins TRBV11-2 and TRBJ2-5, with D perhaps matching TRBD2 (5 bases). CDR1 and CDR2 from the germline V gene are SGHAT and FQNNGV. V was clipped by 3 bases and J by 4 bases, with 15 bases between them. The CDR3 totals 15 residues. DNA of the CDR3: TGTGCCAGCAGCTTTGCTGGTCTAGCAGGAGAGACCCAGTACTTC. This translates into CASSFAGLAGETQYF.

V is TRBV30 and J is TRBJ1-5; D gene ambiguous. Trimming removed 8 bases from V and 7 bases from J, with 12 bases in between. CDR3 size: 11 residues. CDR1 is GTSNPN, CDR2 SVGIG, per germline (reference sequence). The DNA for the CDR3 is TGTGCCGCACATAGGAGGCAGCCCCAGCATTTT. It specifies CAAHRRQPQHF.

The chain joins TRBV2 to TRBJ1-2; TRBD1 aligns across 10 bases. V was clipped by 11 bases and J by 8 bases; unmatched bases: 14. CDR3 size: 14 residues. Germline lookup yields CDR1 SNHLY and CDR2 FYNNEI. The DNA of the CDR3 is TGTGCCGGAGACCACCCAGGGGACAGGGGAGGCTACACCTTC. Amino acids: CAGDHPGDRGGYTF.

J is TRBJ2-2 and V is TRBV10-3, with D hard to call. V gave up 9 bases and J gave up 3 bases, with 11 bases separating them. Germline V gives CDR1 ENHRY, CDR2 SYGVKD. This CDR3 has 13 amino acids. The CDR3 loop is CAIALGHTGELFF. The DNA for the CDR3 is TGTGCCATTGCGTTAGGGCACACCGGGGAGCTGTTTTTT.

This clone came up a few times. The V call is TRBV30, the J call TRBJ1-2, with TRBD1 as a possible D gene (6 bases). Germline-derived CDR1 and CDR2 are GTSNPN and SVGIG (reference sequence). V lost 5 bases to trimming and J lost 8 bases, with 15 bases between them. This CDR3 spans 12 amino acids. The CDR3 spells CAWGRQAPGYTF. CDR3 nucleotide sequence: TGTGCCTGGGGTAGACAGGCTCCCGGCTACACCTTC.

At least ten counts were recorded for this clone. The chain recombines TRBV4-1 with TRBJ2-7, with no clear D. The CDR3 contains 14 residues. Germline CDR1 and CDR2: MGHRA and YSYEKL. Trimming took off 5 bases at V and 4 bases at J, with 15 bases between the two ends. The CDR3 nucleotides are TGCGCCAGCAGCTATCAGGAGTATGGGTACGAGCAGTACTTC. Encoded protein: CASSYQEYGYEQYF.

The rearrangement joins TRBV27 to TRBJ2-3; D possibly corresponds to TRBD2 (6 bases). This CDR3 spans 15 amino acids. Germline CDR1 and CDR2: MNHEY and SMNVEV (reference sequence). The V and J ends lost 3 bases and 4 bases respectively, with 14 bases between them. CDR3 DNA: TGTGCCAGCAGTTTTGCGGGGTCTCTCCCAGATACGCAGTATTTT. This gives the protein CASSFAGSLPDTQYF.

The chain uses TRBV4-2 and TRBJ1-1, with TRBD1 as a possible D gene (5 bases). CDR3 length equals 15 residues. CDR1 LGHNA and CDR2 YNFKEQ come from the germline V gene. V lost 1 base and J 0 bases, leaving 9 bases between the germline ends. CDR3 sequence: CASSQGGVMNTEAFF. The CDR3 nucleotides read TGTGCCAGCAGCCAAGGAGGGGTAATGAACACTGAAGCTTTCTTT.

The rearrangement links TRBV4-3 to TRBJ2-3; tentative D call: TRBD1 (6 bases). CDR1 is LGHNA, CDR2 YSLEER, per germline. The CDR3 consists of 15 residues. V was cut by 3 bases and J by 1 base, with 11 bases left in between. The CDR3 DNA reads TGCGCCAGCAGCCAGCTGACAGGAGGCACAGATACGCAGTATTTT. It translates to CASSQLTGGTDTQYF.

V is TRBV5-6 and J is TRBJ2-5; D is unclear. This CDR3 has 14 amino acids. The germline V gene encodes CDR1 SGHDT and CDR2 YYEEEE. V shed 4 bases and J shed 0 bases, with 10 bases lying between them. The CDR3 coding sequence is TGTGCCAGCAGCACGCGAGTATACCAAGAGACCCAGTACTTC. Residues: CASSTRVYQETQYF. The full variable domain, with the rest looked up from reference TRBV5-6 and TRBJ2-5, is DAGVTQSPTHLIKTRGQQVTLRCSPKSGHDTVSWYQQALGQGPQFIFQYYEEEERQRGNFPDRFSGHQFPNYSSELNVNALLLGDSALYLCASSTRVYQETQYFGPGTRLLVL.

The genes are TRBV2 and TRBJ2-1, with 10 bases matching TRBD2. After removal of 7 bases from V and 6 bases from J, the junction contained 9 bases not matched to a gene. This CDR3 has 15 residues. The germline gives CDR1 SNHLY, CDR2 FYNNEI. CDR3 nucleotides: TGTGCCAGCAAATGGGCGGGACTAGCGCTCAATGAGCAGTTCTTC. It is translated as CASKWAGLALNEQFF.